This TCR beta chain appears in the sequencing data of a study of beta chain features in type 1 diabetes. Overall study findings and caveats: Insertions were fewer and deletions more numerous at VDJ junctions in type 1 diabetes patients.

Expressed TCRB transcripts got sequenced, as all isolated RNA was reverse transcribed. Libraries were prepared by immunoSEQ multiplex PCR; TCRdb keeps only in-frame clonotypes and omits some of them. Seen here are fewer than 200,000 clones, 10% to 15% observed once, and the top ten hold about 0.58%. Comment on this clone: What it binds is unknown.

A single heparinised blood sample, averaging about 120 mL, was obtained per donor. Trimming stripped 4 bases from V and 1 base from J, with 12 bases between. The germline V gene encodes CDR1 SGHRS and CDR2 YFSETQ. The CDR3 runs to 15 residues. The sample consisted of central memory CD4+ T cells from blood. The chain carries TRBV5-1 and TRBJ2-1, with D hard to call. The TCR was taken from a young woman in good health. CDR3 DNA: TGCGCCAGCAGCCCAAGAGCCGATTCCTACAATGAGCAGTTCTTC. Protein: CASSPRADSYNEQFF.